The clone carrying this T cell receptor (beta chain) was seen a few times. These data come from a study of T cells in Graves' hyperthyroidism and ophthalmopathy. It was RNA transcripts that yielded the amplified TCR beta CDR3 regions. The TCR CDR3 first-round RT-PCR relied on the HTBI primer set. TCRdb passed the multiplex PCR reads through MiXCR, listing each CDR3 protein once. The table includes a few hundred thousand distinct CDR3 sequences, more than 20% detected once. Looked up from germline, CDR1 is SQVTM and CDR2 is ANQGSEA. CDR3 length equals 13 residues. Trimming cost V 5 bases and J 2 bases, with 10 bases left between them.

The sequencing sample was made of blood. The receptor's source is a man aged 18 to 29 with Graves' hyperthyroidism. The V gene is TRBV29-1, the J gene TRBJ2-4; a weak D match, TRBD1 (6 bases). The CDR3 sequence is CSVLRDTKNIQYF. In nucleotides, the CDR3 is TGCAGCGTTCTCCGGGACACCAAAAACATTCAGTACTTC. Based on the CDR3 plus reference TRBV29-1 and TRBJ2-4, the full variable domain is SAVISQKPSRDICQRGTSLTIQCQVDSQVTMMFWYRQQPGQSLTLIATANQGSEATYESGFVIDKFPISRPNLTFSTLTVSNMSPEDSSIYLCSVLRDTKNIQYFGAGTRLSVL.